This T cell receptor (beta chain) is drawn from a study of long-term antiretroviral therapy in people with HIV. The germline CDR1 and CDR2 sequences are SGHTA and FQGNSA. The CDR3 loop spans 14 amino acids. The V and J ends lost 5 bases and 4 bases, in that order; junction bases with no gene match: 5. Sequencing relied on immunoSEQ assay v3.0, run at survey level. Generated by immunoSEQ multiplex PCR, the TCRdb table keeps only in-frame clones and is missing some. Among 25,000 to 35,000 clones, over 70% were seen once, and the ten largest hold 8.2%. The receptor comes from a woman aged 50 to 65 with HIV. This chain links TRBV7-2 with TRBJ2-3; 8 bases match TRBD1. This material consisted of unsorted PBMCs, taken 3.1 years after starting antiretroviral therapy. CDR3 amino acids: CASSRWTGSDTQYF. CDR3 coding DNA: TGTGCCAGCAGCAGATGGACAGGGTCAGATACGCAGTATTTT. The whole variable domain, remainder taken from reference TRBV7-2 and TRBJ2-3, is GAGVSQSPSNKVTEKGKDVELRCDPISGHTALYWYRQSLGQGLEFLIYFQGNSAPDKSGLPSDRFSAERTGGSVSTLTIQRTQQEDSAVYLCASSRWTGSDTQYFGPGTRLTVL.